This T cell receptor beta chain was recorded in a study of blood T cells in healthy people across ages. Primers used in a second PCR of roughly 6 to 12 cycles were a sample-barcoded 5' primer and a J-beta primer mix. TCRdb reanalysed the 5' RACE reads using MiXCR and keeps one entry per CDR3 protein. Found here are 1.6 million or so distinct CDR3 sequences, roughly 32% of them singletons; the top ten hold approximately 10%. Isolated per sample were at least 7 million PBMCs. The CDR3 runs 16 residues. Germline CDR1 is SEHNR and CDR2 is FQNEAQ (reference sequence). With 4 bases removed from V and 6 bases from J, the gap between germline ends came to 18 bases.

The chain has TRBV7-9 and TRBJ2-2, with D possibly called TRBD1 or TRBD2 (5 bases each). This receptor was identified in a woman under 40 in good health. Sequencing was carried out using blood. The CDR3 protein is CASSYGTPGYSGELFF. In DNA, the CDR3 is TGTGCCAGCAGCTACGGGACGCCCGGTTATTCCGGGGAGCTGTTTTTT.